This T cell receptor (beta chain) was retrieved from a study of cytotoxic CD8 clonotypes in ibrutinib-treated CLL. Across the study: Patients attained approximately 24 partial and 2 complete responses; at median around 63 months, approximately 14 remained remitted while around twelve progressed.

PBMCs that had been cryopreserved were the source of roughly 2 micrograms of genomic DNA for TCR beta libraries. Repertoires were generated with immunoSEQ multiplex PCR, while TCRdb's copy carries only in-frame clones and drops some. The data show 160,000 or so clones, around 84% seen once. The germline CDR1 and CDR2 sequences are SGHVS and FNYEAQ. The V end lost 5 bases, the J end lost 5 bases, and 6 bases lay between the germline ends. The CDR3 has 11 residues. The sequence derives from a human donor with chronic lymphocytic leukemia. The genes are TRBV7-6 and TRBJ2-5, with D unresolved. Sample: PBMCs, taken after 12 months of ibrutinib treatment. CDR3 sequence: CASSAGETQYF. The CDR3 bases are TGTGCCAGCAGCGCTGGGGAGACCCAGTACTTC. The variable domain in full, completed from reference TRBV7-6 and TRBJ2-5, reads GAGVSQSPRYKVTKRGQDVALRCDPISGHVSLYWYRQALGQGPEFLTYFNYEAQQDKSGLPNDRFSAERPEGSISTLTIQRTEQRDSAMYRCASSAGETQYFGPGTRLLVL.